The 31 T cell receptor beta chains reported below all come from one sample, sequenced in a study of high-grade serous ovarian cancer treatment subgroups. Assay: immunoSEQ multiplex PCR; the TCRdb copy retains only in-frame clones and omits some. The repertoire holds several thousand clones, with 68% as singletons. Tumor samples were obtained before definitive surgery or chemotherapy. The sequenced sample consisted of tumor tissue. The receptors were gathered from a human donor with high-grade serous ovarian cancer.

The rearrangement links TRBV6-6 to TRBJ1-5; unclear D gene. In germline, CDR1 is MNHNY, CDR2 SVGAGI (reference sequence). The V gene lost 7 bases and the J gene lost 6 bases, with 13 bases spanning the gap. CDR3 size: 13 residues. DNA for the CDR3: TGTGCCAGCACTCTACAGAGCGCTCAGCCCCAGCATTTT. Its protein product is CASTLQSAQPQHF.

The rearrangement links TRBV14 to TRBJ1-4; no reliable D call. Trimming left V 3 bases short and J 7 bases short, with 9 bases between. Germline V gene lookup returns CDR1 SGHDN and CDR2 FVKESK. The CDR3 has 13 residues. CDR3 in amino acids: CASSQNWGEKLFF. CDR3 nucleotides: TGTGCCAGCAGCCAGAACTGGGGTGAAAAACTGTTTTTT.

The chain combines TRBV29-1 with TRBJ2-1; D may be TRBD2 (5 bases). This CDR3 is 11 amino acids long. Trimming left V 8 bases short and J 10 bases short, with 15 bases between. The germline V gene encodes CDR1 SQVTM and CDR2 ANQGSEA. The DNA for the CDR3 is TGCAGCTTGACCCGACGAGGGGAGCAGTTCTTC. Translating gives CSLTRRGEQFF.

V is TRBV18 and J is TRBJ2-3; D may match TRBD1 or TRBD2 (5 bases each). Trimming cost V 6 bases and J 4 bases, with 17 bases left between them. The CDR3 contains 15 residues. Germline CDR1 KGHSH, CDR2 LQKENI. As DNA, the CDR3 is TGTGCCAGCTCCCCGAACCGGGACCCGGCAGATACGCAGTATTTT. Its protein is CASSPNRDPADTQYF.

CDR3 bases: TGTGCCAGTAGTATAGGTAGCGGCGCCGCCTACGAGCAGTACTTC. Residues: CASSIGSGAAYEQYF. The genes are TRBV19 and TRBJ2-7; a possible D gene is TRBD2 (6 bases). The CDR3 is made up of 15 amino acids. V was trimmed by 1 base and J by 2 bases, leaving 12 bases between them. Germline V gives CDR1 LNHDA, CDR2 SQIVND (reference sequence).

The genes are TRBV5-1 and TRBJ2-1, with 12 positions matching TRBD2. Germline V lookup: CDR1 SGHRS, CDR2 YFSETQ. The CDR3 totals 15 residues. Unmatched junction bases numbered 4, after V lost 4 bases and J lost 5 bases. The chain's CDR3 is CASSIGLAGHNEQFF. The CDR3 region has the DNA TGCGCCAGCAGCATCGGACTAGCGGGGCACAATGAGCAGTTCTTC.

J is TRBJ1-2 and V is TRBV19; no definite D call. Deletions cut 4 bases from V and 2 bases from J, with 11 bases between. The CDR3 is 14 residues long. Germline-derived CDR1 and CDR2 are LNHDA and SQIVND (reference sequence). CDR3 DNA sequence: TGTGCCAGTAGTACTGGTGAGGGCAACTATGGCTACACCTTC. This encodes CASSTGEGNYGYTF.

The rearrangement joins TRBV9 to TRBJ1-2; 7 bases match TRBD1. The CDR3 runs 15 residues. Germline V gives CDR1 SGDLS, CDR2 YYNGEE. Trimming cost V 3 bases and J 0 bases; bases outside gene matches: 5. Written as DNA, the CDR3 is TGTGCCAGCAGCGAGGGACAGCACACTAACTATGGCTACACCTTC. Amino acid sequence: CASSEGQHTNYGYTF.

V gene TRBV28 combines with J gene TRBJ1-2; D is unclear. Between the trimmed V and J ends, which lost 5 bases and 2 bases, there was a span of 6 bases. The germline V gene encodes CDR1 MDHEN and CDR2 SYDVKM. There are 12 residues in the CDR3. As DNA, the CDR3 is TGTGCCAGCAGTGGAGGGAACTATGGCTACACCTTC. It encodes CASSGGNYGYTF.

The rearrangement links TRBV4-3 to TRBJ1-6; D gene unclear. Germline V CDR1 and CDR2: LGHNA, YSLEER. The CDR3 sequence is 14 residues long. V was trimmed by 3 bases and J by 7 bases, leaving 10 bases between them. The CDR3 nucleotides read TGCGCCAGCAGCCAGGGTCGGTTGAATTCACCCCTCCACTTT. This codes for CASSQGRLNSPLHF.

This sequence joins TRBV19 and TRBJ1-1; D is ambiguous. The V end was cut by 3 bases, the J end by 6 bases, with 8 bases between. Germline lookup yields CDR1 LNHDA and CDR2 SQIVND (reference sequence). The CDR3 runs 12 residues. CDR3 DNA: TGTGCCAGTAGTATTCCTTATTCTGAAGCTTTCTTT. Translation gives CASSIPYSEAFF. Supplemented by reference TRBV19 and TRBJ1-1, the full variable domain reads DGGITQSPKYLFRKEGQNVTLSCEQNLNHDAMYWYRQDPGQGLRLIYYSQIVNDFQKGDIAEGYSVSREKKESFPLTVTSAQKNPTAFYLCASSIPYSEAFFGQGTRLTVV.

This clone was seen a single time. V is TRBV5-5 and J is TRBJ1-1; D not resolved. CDR3 length: 12 amino acids. V lost 2 bases and J 5 bases, leaving 7 bases between the germline ends. Germline CDR1 and CDR2: SGHKS and YYEKEE (reference sequence). The CDR3 DNA is TGTGCCAGCAGCTTCCAGCGGACTGAAGCTTTCTTT. Translated, it gives CASSFQRTEAFF.

V is TRBV19 and J is TRBJ1-2; D uncertain. From germline, CDR1 is LNHDA and CDR2 SQIVND (reference sequence). V dropped 0 bases and J dropped 5 bases, with 10 bases sitting between them. This CDR3 comprises 14 residues. The CDR3, as DNA: TGTGCCAGTAGTATAGATTTTGGGGTTTATGGCTACACCTTC. It specifies CASSIDFGVYGYTF.

On this clone itself: The same CDR3 is also encoded by other DNA sequences in this sample. V is TRBV2 and J is TRBJ1-1, with 7 bases matching TRBD1. The CDR3 totals 14 residues. Germline trimming cut 6 bases from V and 0 bases from J; bases unmatched to any gene: 4. Per the germline V gene, CDR1 is SNHLY and CDR2 is FYNNEI. For the CDR3, the DNA is TGTGCCAGCAGCGTGGGACAGCTGAACACTGAAGCTTTCTTT. The encoded protein is CASSVGQLNTEAFF.

This clone was counted a single time. The chain recombines TRBV5-1 with TRBJ2-3; D is uncertain. CDR1 is SGHRS and CDR2 is YFSETQ in the germline V gene. This CDR3 has 14 residues. V lost 4 bases to trimming and J lost 2 bases, with 11 bases between them. The CDR3 is CASSTWDFTDTQYF. The CDR3 DNA reads as TGCGCCAGCAGCACCTGGGATTTCACAGATACGCAGTATTTT. The complete variable domain, with remaining parts taken from reference TRBV5-1 and TRBJ2-3, reads KAGVTQTPRYLIKTRGQQVTLSCSPISGHRSVSWYQQTPGQGLQFLFEYFSETQRNKGNFPGRFSGRQFSNSRSEMNVSTLELGDSALYLCASSTWDFTDTQYFGPGTRLTVL.

The chain has TRBV6-4 and TRBJ1-2; TRBD1 matches 10 bases. The germline V gene has CDR1 MRHNA and CDR2 SNTAGT. The ends lost 4 bases at V and 3 bases at J; junction bases unmatched: 8. The CDR3 loop spans 16 amino acids. The CDR3 region is CASSGQGAGLHYGYTF. CDR3 nucleotide sequence: TGTGCCAGCAGTGGACAGGGGGCAGGGTTACACTATGGCTACACCTTC.

The CDR3 sequence: CASSPLLDILQETQYF. Here the CDR3 DNA reads TGTGCCAGCAGTCCCCTTTTGGACATCCTCCAAGAGACCCAGTACTTC. V is TRBV2 and J is TRBJ2-5, with D possibly TRBD1 on 5 matching bases. Trimming pared 5 bases from V and 1 base from J, leaving 17 bases between. Looked up from germline, CDR1 is SNHLY and CDR2 is FYNNEI. The CDR3 extends over 16 amino acids.

This clone turned up a few times. The gene calls are TRBV2 and TRBJ2-7; D gene ambiguous. Germline loops: CDR1 SNHLY, CDR2 FYNNEI. This CDR3 comprises 10 residues. The V and J ends lost 6 bases and 3 bases respectively, with 3 bases between them. The CDR3 coding sequence is TGTGCCAGCAGGCTCTACGAGCAGTACTTC. Its protein product is CASRLYEQYF.

The V and J genes are TRBV11-3 and TRBJ2-2; the D is unclear. Trimming shortened V by 1 base and J by 2 bases, and 2 bases separated the two germline ends. Germline CDR1 reads SGHNT; CDR2 reads YENEEA. CDR3 length equals 13 residues. The CDR3 loop reads CASSLANTGELFF. CDR3 nucleotide sequence: TGTGCCAGCAGCTTAGCTAACACCGGGGAGCTGTTTTTT.

The V gene is TRBV6-6, the J gene TRBJ1-1; D is unclear. This CDR3 comprises 12 residues. Per germline, CDR1 MNHNY and CDR2 SVGAGI (reference sequence). V was trimmed by 7 bases and J by 1 base, leaving 7 bases between them. CDR3 bases: TGTGCCAGCAAGGTCCAGAACACTGAAGCTTTCTTT. Translating gives CASKVQNTEAFF.

The V call is TRBV6-6, the J call TRBJ1-1; maybe TRBD1 (6 bases). The CDR3 has 16 residues. Germline V gene sequence: CDR1 MNHNY, CDR2 SVGAGI (reference sequence). V shed 8 bases and J shed 0 bases, with 19 bases lying between them. The CDR3 nucleotides read TGTGCCAGCTCTAGAACAGTCGGACAGTTGAACACTGAAGCTTTCTTT. It yields the protein CASSRTVGQLNTEAFF.

The J gene is TRBJ1-6, the V gene TRBV11-2, with D possibly being TRBD1 (5 bases). Germline assignment: CDR1 SGHAT and CDR2 FQNNGV. CDR3 length equals 13 residues. V was clipped by 4 bases and J by 11 bases, with 12 bases between them. The DNA for the CDR3 is TGTGCCAGCAGCTCCACCAGGGCGGCACCCCTCCACTTT. Residues: CASSSTRAAPLHF.

About this clone itself: A junction end diverges from the germline sequence, so it may reflect a read error. In nucleotides, the CDR3 is TGTGCCAGCAGCTTAGTATGGGAGCTTTCTTTT. It encodes CASSLVWELSF. The J gene is TRBJ1-1, the V gene TRBV4-2; no clear D. CDR1 and CDR2 from the germline V gene are LGHNA and YNFKEQ. The CDR3 length is 11 residues.

This clone has just a few counts. This rearrangement joins TRBV2 to TRBJ1-3; D is unresolved. CDR1 and CDR2 (germline): SNHLY, FYNNEI. V lost 4 bases and J lost 8, with 9 bases in between. The CDR3 has 12 residues. CDR3 protein: CASSGGQDTIYF. The DNA of the CDR3 is TGTGCCAGCAGTGGAGGGCAGGACACCATATATTTT.

CDR3 loop: CASSLHLGTGYPNEQFF. The DNA of the CDR3 is TGTGCCAGCAGCCTCCACCTGGGGACAGGGTACCCCAATGAGCAGTTCTTC. The chain combines TRBV27 with TRBJ2-1, with 9 bases fitting TRBD1. Germline V gives CDR1 MNHEY, CDR2 SMNVEV (reference sequence). The V gene end was trimmed by 6 bases and the J gene end by 6 bases; junction bases not matched to a gene: 15. The CDR3 consists of 17 residues.

V usage is TRBV7-3 and J usage is TRBJ1-1; D not resolved. V was shortened by 1 base and J by 2 bases, with 11 bases between the two germline ends. The CDR3 totals 15 residues. Per the germline V gene, CDR1 is SGHTA and CDR2 is FQGTGA. CDR3 sequence reads: CASSLMAPINTEAFF. The DNA of the CDR3 is TGTGCCAGCAGCTTAATGGCACCCATCAACACTGAAGCTTTCTTT.

V gene TRBV7-9 combines with J gene TRBJ2-1, with 9 positions matching TRBD1. Germline CDR1 SEHNR, CDR2 FQNEAQ (reference sequence). CDR3 length equals 18 residues. The trim removed 4 bases at V and 2 bases at J, leaving 12 bases unmatched. DNA of the CDR3: TGTGCCAGCAGCTCATACAGGGGGCCAGGTGGCGCCTACAATGAGCAGTTCTTC. It yields the protein CASSSYRGPGGAYNEQFF. Together with reference TRBV7-9 and TRBJ2-1, the CDR3 gives the full variable domain: DTGVSQNPRHKITKRGQNVTFRCDPISEHNRLYWYRQTLGQGPEFLTYFQNEAQLEKSRLLSDRFSAERPKGSFSTLEIQRTEQGDSAMYLCASSSYRGPGGAYNEQFFGPGTRLTVL.

There are a few counts of this clone. This chain joins TRBV2 and TRBJ1-5; TRBD1 matches at 9 bases. CDR1 is SNHLY and CDR2 is FYNNEI in the germline V gene. Unmatched junction bases numbered 2, after V lost 3 bases and J lost 2 bases. There are 15 residues in the CDR3. The CDR3 region has the DNA TGTGCCAGCAGTGAGTGGACAGGGGGCAATCAGCCCCAGCATTTT. It yields the protein CASSEWTGGNQPQHF.

The chain links TRBV25-1 to TRBJ1-6; possibly TRBD1 for D (6 bases). Trimming pared 4 bases from V and 4 bases from J, leaving 14 bases between. The germline V gene has CDR1 MGHDK and CDR2 SYGVNS. The CDR3 covers 16 residues. The CDR3 nucleotides read TGTGCCAGCAGTGGTATGAACAGGGTGTATAATTCACCCCTCCACTTT. Encoded protein: CASSGMNRVYNSPLHF.

The chain recombines TRBV5-4 with TRBJ1-5; no reliable D call. This CDR3 has 12 residues. Germline lookup yields CDR1 SGHNT and CDR2 YYREEE (reference sequence). Trimming took off 0 bases at V and 6 bases at J, with 4 bases between the two ends. The CDR3 bases are TGTGCCAGCAGCTTGGATGGTCAGCCCCAGCATTTT. It codes for CASSLDGQPQHF.

The chain couples TRBV7-2 to TRBJ2-7, with 9 positions matching TRBD1. Germline-derived CDR1 and CDR2 are SGHTA and FQGNSA. The CDR3 contains 14 residues. V gave up 6 bases and J gave up 6 bases; unmatched junction bases: 9. CDR3 in DNA: TGTGCCAGCAGGGCGACAGGGGGAGTCGGCGAGCAGTACTTC. Protein product: CASRATGGVGEQYF.